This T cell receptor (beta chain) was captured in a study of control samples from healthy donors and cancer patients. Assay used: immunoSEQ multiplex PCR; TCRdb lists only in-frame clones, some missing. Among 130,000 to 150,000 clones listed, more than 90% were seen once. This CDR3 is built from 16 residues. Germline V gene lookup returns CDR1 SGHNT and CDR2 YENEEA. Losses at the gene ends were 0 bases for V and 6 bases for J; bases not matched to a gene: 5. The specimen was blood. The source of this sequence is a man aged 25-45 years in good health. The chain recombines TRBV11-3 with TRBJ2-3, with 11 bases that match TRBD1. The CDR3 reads CASSLDVGQGADTQYF. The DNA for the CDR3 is TGTGCCAGCAGCTTAGACGTCGGACAGGGGGCTGATACGCAGTATTTT.